Detailed here is one T cell receptor (beta chain). Antigen unknown. The entry originates in a study of shared clonotypes between healthy human individuals. Findings of the study overall: With a handful of donors compared, around 5.4% of naive CD4 clonotypes were shared. Compared with clonotypes that all four donors shared, non-shared clonotypes had lower generation probabilities. Only blood underwent sampling, and tissue repertoires likely differ.

The repertoire was sequenced with immunoSEQ multiplex PCR; TCRdb's copy has only in-frame clones and lacks some. The repertoire holds more than 1 million clones, with about 80% as singletons. The sequencing sample was made of memory CD4+ T cells from PBMCs. Subset defined: CD45RA-negative fraction. This receptor was obtained from a man between 18 and 29 years old in good health. Some clones in this sample may be carry-over from other donors' samples.

The DNA of the CDR3 is TGTGCCAGCAGCCGAGCCTCCGCCAACAATGAGCAGTTCTTC. Amino acids: CASSRASANNEQFF. The rearrangement links TRBV11-2 to TRBJ2-1; D remains unclear. Trimming shortened V by 5 bases and J by 5 bases, and 13 bases separated the two germline ends. This CDR3 region has 14 residues. Germline CDR1 SGHAT, CDR2 FQNNGV.